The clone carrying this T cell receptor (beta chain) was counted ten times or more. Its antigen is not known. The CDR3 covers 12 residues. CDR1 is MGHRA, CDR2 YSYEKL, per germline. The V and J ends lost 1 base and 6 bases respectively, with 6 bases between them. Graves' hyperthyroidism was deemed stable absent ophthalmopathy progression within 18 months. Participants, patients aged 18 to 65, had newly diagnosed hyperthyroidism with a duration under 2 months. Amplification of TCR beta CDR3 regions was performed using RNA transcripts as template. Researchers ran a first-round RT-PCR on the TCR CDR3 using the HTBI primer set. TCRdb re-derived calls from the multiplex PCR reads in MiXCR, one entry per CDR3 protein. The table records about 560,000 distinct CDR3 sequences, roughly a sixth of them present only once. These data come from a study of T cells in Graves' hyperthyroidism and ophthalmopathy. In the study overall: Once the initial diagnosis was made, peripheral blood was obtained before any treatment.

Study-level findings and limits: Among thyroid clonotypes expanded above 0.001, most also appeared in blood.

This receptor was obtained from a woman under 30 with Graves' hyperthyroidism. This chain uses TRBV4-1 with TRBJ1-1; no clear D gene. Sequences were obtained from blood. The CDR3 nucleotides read TGCGCCAGCAGCCAAGGTATGGCTGAAGCTTTCTTT. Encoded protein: CASSQGMAEAFF.